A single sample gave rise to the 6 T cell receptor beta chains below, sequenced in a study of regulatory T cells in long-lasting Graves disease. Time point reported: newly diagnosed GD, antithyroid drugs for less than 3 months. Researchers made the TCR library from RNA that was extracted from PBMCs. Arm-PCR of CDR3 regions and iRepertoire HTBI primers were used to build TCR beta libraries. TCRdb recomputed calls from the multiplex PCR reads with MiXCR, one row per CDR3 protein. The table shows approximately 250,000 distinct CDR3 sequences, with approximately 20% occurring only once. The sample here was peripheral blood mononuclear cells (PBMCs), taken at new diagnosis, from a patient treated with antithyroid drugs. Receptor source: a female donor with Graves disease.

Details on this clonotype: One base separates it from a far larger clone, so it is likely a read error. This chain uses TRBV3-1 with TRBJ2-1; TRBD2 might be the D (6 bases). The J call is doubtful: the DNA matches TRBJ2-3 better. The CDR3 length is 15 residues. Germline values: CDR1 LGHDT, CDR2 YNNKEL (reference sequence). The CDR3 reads CASSLRISSADTQYF. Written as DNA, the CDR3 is TGTGCCAGCAGCTTACGGATTTCTAGCGCAGATACGCAGTATTTT.

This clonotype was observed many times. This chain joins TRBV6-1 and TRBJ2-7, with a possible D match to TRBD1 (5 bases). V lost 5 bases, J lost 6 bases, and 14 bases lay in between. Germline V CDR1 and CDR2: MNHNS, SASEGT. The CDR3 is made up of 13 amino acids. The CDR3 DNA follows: TGTGCCAGCAGTAGATCCGACAGTGGCGAGCAGTACTTC. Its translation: CASSRSDSGEQYF.

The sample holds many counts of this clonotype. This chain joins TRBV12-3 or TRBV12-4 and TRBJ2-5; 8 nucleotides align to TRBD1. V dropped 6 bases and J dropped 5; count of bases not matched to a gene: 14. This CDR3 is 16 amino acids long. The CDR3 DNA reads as TGTGCCAGCAGCTTATCGGCAGGGGGCGCGGGGGAGACCCAGTACTTC. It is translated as CASSLSAGGAGETQYF.

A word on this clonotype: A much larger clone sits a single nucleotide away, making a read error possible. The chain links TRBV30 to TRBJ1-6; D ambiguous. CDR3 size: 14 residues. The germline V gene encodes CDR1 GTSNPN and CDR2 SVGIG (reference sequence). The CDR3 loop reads CAWSSLIYNSPPHF. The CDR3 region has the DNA TGTGCCTGGAGTAGCCTAATCTATAATTCACCCCCCCACTTT.

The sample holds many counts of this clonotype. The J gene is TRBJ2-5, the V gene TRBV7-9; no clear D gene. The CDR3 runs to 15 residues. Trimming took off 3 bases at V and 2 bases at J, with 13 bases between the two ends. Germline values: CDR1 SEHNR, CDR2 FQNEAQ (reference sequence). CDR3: CASSFGRGRQETQYF. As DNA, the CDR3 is TGTGCCAGCAGCTTTGGAAGAGGCAGGCAAGAGACCCAGTACTTC. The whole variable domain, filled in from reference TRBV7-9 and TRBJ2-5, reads DTGVSQNPRHKITKRGQNVTFRCDPISEHNRLYWYRQTLGQGPEFLTYFQNEAQLEKSRLLSDRFSAERPKGSFSTLEIQRTEQGDSAMYLCASSFGRGRQETQYFGPGTRLLVL.

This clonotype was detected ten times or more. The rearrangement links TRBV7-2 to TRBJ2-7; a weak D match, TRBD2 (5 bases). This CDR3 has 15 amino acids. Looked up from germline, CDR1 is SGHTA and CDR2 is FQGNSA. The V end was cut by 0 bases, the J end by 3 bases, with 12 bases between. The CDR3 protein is CASSLAGEGLYEQYF. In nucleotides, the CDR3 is TGTGCCAGCAGCTTAGCGGGAGAAGGTCTCTACGAGCAGTACTTC.